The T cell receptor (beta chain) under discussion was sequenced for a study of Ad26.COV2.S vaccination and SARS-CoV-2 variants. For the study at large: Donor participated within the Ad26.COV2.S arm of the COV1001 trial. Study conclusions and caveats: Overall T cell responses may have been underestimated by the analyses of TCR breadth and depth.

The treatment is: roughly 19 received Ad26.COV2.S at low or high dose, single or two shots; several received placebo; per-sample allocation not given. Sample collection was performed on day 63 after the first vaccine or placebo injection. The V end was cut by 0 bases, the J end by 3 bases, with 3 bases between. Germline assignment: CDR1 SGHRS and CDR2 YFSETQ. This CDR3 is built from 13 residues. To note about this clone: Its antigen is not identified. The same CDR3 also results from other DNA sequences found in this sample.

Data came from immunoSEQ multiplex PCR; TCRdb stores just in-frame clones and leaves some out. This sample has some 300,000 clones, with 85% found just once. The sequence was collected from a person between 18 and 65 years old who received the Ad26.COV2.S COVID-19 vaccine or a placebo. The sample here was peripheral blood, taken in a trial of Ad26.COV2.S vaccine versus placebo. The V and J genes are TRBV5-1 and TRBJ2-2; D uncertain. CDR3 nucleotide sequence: TGCGCCAGCAGCTTGGCCGACACCGGGGAGCTGTTTTTT. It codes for CASSLADTGELFF.